This T cell receptor beta chain was found in a study of molecular identifiers for immune sequencing clone quantification. The study, taken as a whole, reports: Over 99% of CMV-specific effector molecules, but under 1% of naive ones, were in clones above 20 copies.

Germline CDR1 and CDR2: SGHTA and FQGTGA. Trimming left V 5 bases short and J 6 bases short, with 11 bases between. This CDR3 spans 13 amino acids. This clonotype came up once. As yet, its antigen is unknown. A read error may explain this, as a much larger clone is one base away. Previously reported methods and listed TCR primers produced the bulk TCR libraries. TCRdb reprocessed the PCR reads via MiXCR and lists one record per CDR3 protein. The repertoire holds some 590,000 distinct CDR3 sequences, with 25% as singletons. Sequenced input: naive CD8+ T cells from blood, with Jurkat cell RNA spiked in. Described subset: FACS-sorted CD8+CD4-CCR7+CD45RA+ naive T cells. The TCR sequence derives from a human donor in good health. Some libraries in this study had Jurkat cell RNA spiked in. This chain uses TRBV7-3 with TRBJ2-1; D possibly matches TRBD1 or TRBD2 (5 bases each). CDR3 nucleotides: TGTGCCAGCAGCCCCGCCGGGGCCAATGAGCAGTTCTTC. This gives the protein CASSPAGANEQFF.